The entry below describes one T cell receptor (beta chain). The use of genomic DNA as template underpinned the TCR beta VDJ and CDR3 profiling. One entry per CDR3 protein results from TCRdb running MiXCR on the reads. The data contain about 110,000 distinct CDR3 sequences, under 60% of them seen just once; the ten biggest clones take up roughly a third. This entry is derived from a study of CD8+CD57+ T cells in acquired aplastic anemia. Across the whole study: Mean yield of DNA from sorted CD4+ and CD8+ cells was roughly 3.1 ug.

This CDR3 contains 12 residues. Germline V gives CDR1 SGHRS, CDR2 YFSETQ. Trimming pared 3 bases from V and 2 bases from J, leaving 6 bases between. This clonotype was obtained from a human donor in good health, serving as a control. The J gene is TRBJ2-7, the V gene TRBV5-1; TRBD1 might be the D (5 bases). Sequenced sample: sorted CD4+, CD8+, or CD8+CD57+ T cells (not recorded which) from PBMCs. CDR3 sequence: CASSSGTYEQYF. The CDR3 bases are TGCGCCAGCAGCTCAGGGACCTACGAGCAGTACTTC.